These T cell receptor beta chains were read from a single sample in a study of OX40 agonist ivuxolimab in advanced cancers. Measured with immunoSEQ multiplex PCR; TCRdb has only the in-frame clones, and not every one. This table holds around 15,000 clones, about 75% found once. This specimen was CD4+ or CD8+ T cells sorted from blood, taken in a trial of the OX40 agonist ivuxolimab. The receptor source for this set is an adult with an advanced solid tumor such as melanoma, head and neck, liver or kidney cancer. CDR3s leave out the opening cysteine and the closing phenylalanine or tryptophan. Each record gives: V gene, CDR3 protein.

TRBV27 ASSLSAPWGNTIY
TRBV6-1 ASMEGQGLYEQY
TRBV4-1 ASSQGNGGEQY
TRBV19 ASSIQGGGTEAF
TRBV5-1 ASSSYGGQGLTDTQY
TRBV30 AWSARTENTEAF
TRBV19 ASSTSGSAYNEQF
TRBV6-5 ASSYSDLVDTQY
TRBV19 ASSPRDSAEAF
TRBV10-1 ASSEVVGIGRTDTQY
TRBV23-1 ASSQYSTGQDTQY
TRBV10-3 AISEFPGQVPDEKLF
TRBV15 ATSTGTSGRPRGETQY
TRBV7-9 ASSWDRGLGAF
TRBV7-9 ASSLDAVNTEAF
TRBV7-6 ASSPKPGTSVSGFNYNEQF
TRBV6-5 AAKRSSYNEQF
TRBV13 ASSLRGAGNTEAF
TRBV7-9 ASSLSTGEETQY
TRBV5-6 ASSFSTVPYNEQF
TRBV11-2 ASSSGSGTDTQY
TRBV2 ASRPQGDNYGYT
TRBV21-1 ASSKLFRDNYGYT
TRBV28 ASSSSGTGASNEKLF
TRBV7-3 ASSEEEWVDEKLF
TRBV28 ASSMDSLSKDTQY
TRBV6-1 ASVVVGGANQPQH
TRBV9 ASSGTGLNEKLF
TRBV5-6 ASSSQGLYGYT
TRBV7-9 ASSRTGTSGSTGELF
TRBV6-6 ASSQGVDEQF
TRBV14 ASSQDFWNRF
TRBV4-1 ASSQEVEGTSRNTGELF
TRBV7-2 ASTGGLGETQY
TRBV4-2 ASSWDRQLGYGYT
TRBV5-1 ASSLGTSQPQH
TRBV5-4 ASAETHQETQY
TRBV12-2 ASRLGSSNYGYT
TRBV30 AWSGAGQGSSYEQY
TRBV7-9 ASSNLAYEQY
TRBV15 ATSREEGRRNTEAF
TRBV6-1 ASSEFPQGYNSPLH
TRBV5-4 ASSPRTNQETQY
TRBV29-1 SVARLAGGYEQF
TRBV30 AWRDRGQGETQY
TRBV7-8 ASSWSFSLATEAF
TRBV7-8 ASSISTGATEAF
TRBV14 ASSQDIITSSGANVLT
TRBV6-5 ASSYQSASSRYGYT
TRBV28 ASSPGATYGYT
TRBV7-8 ASSFIFGGQGALGGELF
TRBV13 ATGGARGSTEAF
TRBV27 ASSLSGQSGNTIY
TRBV29-1 SVLPGTDYGYT